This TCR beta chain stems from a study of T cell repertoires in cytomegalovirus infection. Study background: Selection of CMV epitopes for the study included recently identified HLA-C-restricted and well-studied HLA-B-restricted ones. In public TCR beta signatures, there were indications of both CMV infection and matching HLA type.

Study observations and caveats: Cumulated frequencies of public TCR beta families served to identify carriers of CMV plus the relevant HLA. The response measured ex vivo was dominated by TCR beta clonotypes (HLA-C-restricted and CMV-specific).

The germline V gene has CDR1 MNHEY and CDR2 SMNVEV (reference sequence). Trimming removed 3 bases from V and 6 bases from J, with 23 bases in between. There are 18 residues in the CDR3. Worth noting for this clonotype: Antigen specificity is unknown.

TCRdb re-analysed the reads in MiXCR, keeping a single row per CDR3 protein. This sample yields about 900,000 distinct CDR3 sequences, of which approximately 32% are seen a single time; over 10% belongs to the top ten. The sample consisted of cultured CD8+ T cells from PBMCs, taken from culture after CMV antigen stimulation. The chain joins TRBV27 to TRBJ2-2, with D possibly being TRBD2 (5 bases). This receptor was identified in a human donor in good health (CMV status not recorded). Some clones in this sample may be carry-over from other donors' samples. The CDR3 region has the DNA TGTGCCAGCAGTTTTTCGCTGGAGGTGGGAGTAGACGCCGGGGAGCTGTTTTTT. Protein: CASSFSLEVGVDAGELFF.